The entry that follows covers one TCR beta chain sequence. No antigen is known for it. Profiling relied on immunoSEQ multiplex PCR, and the TCRdb table lists in-frame clones only, not all of them. The sample contains roughly 500,000 clones, around 85% of which appear only once. The data originate from a study of Ad26.COV2.S vaccination and SARS-CoV-2 variants. Overall study: Donor was assigned to the Ad26.COV2.S arm of trial COV1001. Study findings and constraints: CD8+ and CD4+ T cells specific for spike reportedly responded with substantial breadth after vaccination.

Treatment in this sample: around 19 received Ad26.COV2.S at low or high dose, single or two shots; about 5 received placebo; per-sample allocation not given. Sampling took place 63 days after the first vaccine or placebo injection. Boston hosted the donor, who was an adult aged 18-55 years. The input for sequencing was peripheral blood, taken in a trial of Ad26.COV2.S vaccine versus placebo. This TCR came from a person aged 18-60 years who received the Ad26.COV2.S COVID-19 vaccine or a placebo.

In DNA form, the CDR3 reads TGTGCCAGCAGTCGACGGACAGCGGCGAGGGAGGGGAGAGGGGCCCAGTACTTC. This gives the protein CASSRRTAAREGRGAQYF. V gene TRBV27 combines with J gene TRBJ2-5, with a weak D call TRBD2 (7 bases). CDR3 length: 18 amino acids. The germline V gene has CDR1 MNHEY and CDR2 SMNVEV (reference sequence). V lost 5 bases and J lost 9, with 31 bases in between.